These 12 T cell receptor beta chains were all obtained from the same sample, sequenced in a study of shared clonotypes between healthy human individuals. The protocol was immunoSEQ multiplex PCR, while the TCRdb copy is restricted to in-frame clones and leaves out a portion. The sample includes about 1 million clones, around 74% of them seen just once. Sequencing was carried out using memory CD4+ T cells sorted from blood. Subset noted: CD45RA-negative fraction. Receptor source: a man younger than 30 in good health.

A note on this clone: Other DNA sequences within the sample encode an identical CDR3. The chain recombines TRBV19 with TRBJ2-5; D not certain. Germline V gives CDR1 LNHDA, CDR2 SQIVND (reference sequence). V gave up 2 bases and J gave up 5 bases, with 9 bases separating them. This CDR3 is built from 13 residues. CDR3 sequence: CASSITRGETQYF. Here the CDR3 DNA reads TGTGCCAGTAGTATAACCCGTGGGGAGACCCAGTACTTC.

This chain links TRBV4-1 with TRBJ2-5, with D perhaps TRBD2 (6 bases). The J call may be in error: the DNA end matches TRBJ2-7 better. The CDR3 is 16 residues long. Looked up from germline, CDR1 is MGHRA and CDR2 is YSYEKL. CDR3 nucleotides: TGCGCCAGCAGCCGAGCGCCGGCTAGCGCGATCTACGAGCAGTACTTC. As protein: CASSRAPASAIYEQYF.

The chain recombines TRBV29-1 with TRBJ2-7; 8 bases align to TRBD1. Germline lookup yields CDR1 SQVTM and CDR2 ANQGSEA. V lost 7 bases and J lost 1; bases outside the gene matches: 6. The length of the CDR3 is 13 residues. CDR3 in amino acids: CSALWDRSYEQYF. The DNA of the CDR3 is TGCAGCGCGCTATGGGACAGGTCCTACGAGCAGTACTTC.

This clone was observed once. This rearrangement joins TRBV7-3 to TRBJ2-1; 12 bases match TRBD2. This CDR3 has 17 residues. Trimming at V came to 1 base and at J to 5 bases, leaving 6 bases not matched to a gene. Germline V gives CDR1 SGHTA, CDR2 FQGTGA. CDR3 region: CASSLSFTSGGNNEQFF. The CDR3 bases are TGTGCCAGCAGCTTAAGTTTCACTAGCGGGGGGAACAATGAGCAGTTCTTC.

This clone is a singleton in its sample. The chain joins TRBV6-5 to TRBJ2-5; 10 bases map to TRBD1. Germline V CDR1 and CDR2: MNHEY, SVGAGI. CDR3 length equals 15 residues. The junction had 8 bases not matched to a gene; V was cut back by 7 bases and J by 3 bases. This chain's CDR3 is CASKPLDRGKETQYF. The CDR3 DNA reads TGTGCCAGCAAACCACTGGACAGGGGGAAAGAGACCCAGTACTTC.

This clone has more than one count but fewer than ten. The chain joins TRBV7-4 to TRBJ2-2; D is undetermined. V was shortened by 5 bases and J by 9 bases, with 7 bases between the two germline ends. Looked up from germline, CDR1 is SGHVT and CDR2 is SQSDAQ. This CDR3 contains 11 residues. CDR3 nucleotide sequence: TGTGCCAGCAGCCCTATCCGGGAGCTGTTTTTT. Amino acid sequence: CASSPIRELFF.

This chain connects TRBV5-6 to TRBJ2-7; D is unclear. From germline, CDR1 is SGHDT and CDR2 YYEEEE. There are 16 residues in the CDR3. V was clipped by 4 bases and J by 0 bases, with 17 bases between them. The CDR3 reads CASSRLGPPRSYEQYF. CDR3 DNA: TGTGCCAGCAGCCGACTTGGTCCCCCTCGCTCCTACGAGCAGTACTTC. Variable domain in full (rest from reference TRBV5-6 and TRBJ2-7): DAGVTQSPTHLIKTRGQQVTLRCSPKSGHDTVSWYQQALGQGPQFIFQYYEEEERQRGNFPDRFSGHQFPNYSSELNVNALLLGDSALYLCASSRLGPPRSYEQYFGPGTRLTVT.

The chain combines TRBV9 with TRBJ1-2; possibly TRBD1 for D (6 bases). Per the germline V gene, CDR1 is SGDLS and CDR2 is YYNGEE. The germline V and J ends were trimmed by 4 bases and 4 bases, with 11 bases remaining between them. The CDR3 sequence is 13 residues long. CDR3 nucleotides: TGTGCCAGCAGCCCACAGGGTACCTATGGCTACACCTTC. Translated: CASSPQGTYGYTF. The whole variable domain, filled in from reference TRBV9 and TRBJ1-2, reads DSGVTQTPKHLITATGQRVTLRCSPRSGDLSVYWYQQSLDQGLQFLIQYYNGEERAKGNILERFSAQQFPDLHSELNLSSLELGDSALYFCASSPQGTYGYTFGSGTRLTVV.

The chain links TRBV28 to TRBJ1-2; TRBD1 is a possible D gene (5 bases). There are 17 residues in the CDR3. With 5 bases removed from V and 2 bases from J, the gap between germline ends came to 21 bases. Germline V gene lookup returns CDR1 MDHEN and CDR2 SYDVKM. The CDR3 protein is CASSLPHGAGSNYGYTF. CDR3 DNA sequence: TGTGCCAGCAGTCTACCCCACGGGGCAGGATCAAACTATGGCTACACCTTC.

The CDR3 coding sequence is TGTGCCAGCTCACCAGGGTCGACTAATGAAAAACTGTTTTTT. Translation gives CASSPGSTNEKLFF. The gene calls are TRBV18 and TRBJ1-4; D is ambiguous. CDR3 length: 14 amino acids. CDR1 and CDR2 (germline): KGHSH, LQKENI. Trimming pared 2 bases from V and 2 bases from J, leaving 6 bases between.

This clone showed up just once. The sample has other DNA sequences that encode this CDR3 too. This rearrangement joins TRBV7-2 to TRBJ2-3; no clear D gene. The germline V gene encodes CDR1 SGHTA and CDR2 FQGNSA. Trimming stripped 5 bases from V and 0 bases from J, with 3 bases between. The CDR3 totals 12 residues. DNA for the CDR3: TGTGCCAGCAGCCTCAGCACAGATACGCAGTATTTT. This sequence encodes CASSLSTDTQYF.

This clone was counted only a few times. The chain carries TRBV5-1 and TRBJ1-1; a possible D gene is TRBD1 (6 bases). Germline V gene lookup returns CDR1 SGHRS and CDR2 YFSETQ. V was trimmed by 3 bases and J by 1 base, leaving 10 bases between them. The CDR3 totals 14 residues. CDR3 region: CASSSMGQNTEAFF. The CDR3 nucleotides are TGCGCCAGCAGCTCGATGGGACAGAACACTGAAGCTTTCTTT. Variable domain in full (rest from reference TRBV5-1 and TRBJ1-1): KAGVTQTPRYLIKTRGQQVTLSCSPISGHRSVSWYQQTPGQGLQFLFEYFSETQRNKGNFPGRFSGRQFSNSRSEMNVSTLELGDSALYLCASSSMGQNTEAFFGQGTRLTVV.